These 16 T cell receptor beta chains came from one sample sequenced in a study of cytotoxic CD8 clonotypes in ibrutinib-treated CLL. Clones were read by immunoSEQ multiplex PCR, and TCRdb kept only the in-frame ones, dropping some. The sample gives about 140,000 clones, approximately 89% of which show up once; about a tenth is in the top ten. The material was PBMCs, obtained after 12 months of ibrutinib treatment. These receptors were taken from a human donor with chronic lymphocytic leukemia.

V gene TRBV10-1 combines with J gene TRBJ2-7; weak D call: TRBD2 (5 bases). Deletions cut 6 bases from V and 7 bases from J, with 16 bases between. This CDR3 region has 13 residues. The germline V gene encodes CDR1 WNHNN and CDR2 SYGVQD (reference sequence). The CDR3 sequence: CASSSGLSGEQYF. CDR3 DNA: TGCGCCAGCAGCTCCGGACTTTCGGGGGAGCAGTACTTC.

The CDR3 bases are TGTGCCAGCAGCCTAGCGGAAGGATCCACCTACGAGCAGTACTTC. It yields the protein CASSLAEGSTYEQYF. The V call is TRBV6-5, the J call TRBJ2-7; 7 nucleotides line up with TRBD2. CDR3 size: 15 residues. V shed 6 bases, J shed 2 bases, and the junction held 10 bases outside the gene matches. The V gene's germline CDR1 is MNHEY and CDR2 SVGAGI.

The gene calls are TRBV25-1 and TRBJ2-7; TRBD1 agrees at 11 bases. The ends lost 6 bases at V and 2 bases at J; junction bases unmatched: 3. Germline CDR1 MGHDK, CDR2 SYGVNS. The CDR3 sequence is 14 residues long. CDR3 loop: CASRKGQGAYEQYF. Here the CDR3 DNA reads TGTGCCAGCAGAAAGGGACAGGGGGCCTACGAGCAGTACTTC.

The CDR3 loop is CASSYDRGGQPQHF. The CDR3 bases are TGTGCCAGCAGTTACGACAGGGGCGGTCAGCCCCAGCATTTT. The gene calls are TRBV6-5 and TRBJ1-5, with 8 nucleotides matching TRBD1. V dropped 2 bases and J dropped 6; count of bases not matched to a gene: 3. Germline CDR1 is MNHEY and CDR2 is SVGAGI. This CDR3 has 14 amino acids.

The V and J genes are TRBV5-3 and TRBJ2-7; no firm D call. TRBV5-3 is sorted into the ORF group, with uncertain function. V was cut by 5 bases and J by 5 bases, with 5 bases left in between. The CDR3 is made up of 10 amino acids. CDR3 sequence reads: CARSCHEQYF. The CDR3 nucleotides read TGTGCCAGAAGTTGTCACGAGCAGTACTTC.

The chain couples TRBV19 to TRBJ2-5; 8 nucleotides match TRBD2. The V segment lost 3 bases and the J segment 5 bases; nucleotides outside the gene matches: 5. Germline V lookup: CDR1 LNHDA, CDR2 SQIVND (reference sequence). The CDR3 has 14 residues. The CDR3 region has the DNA TGTGCCAGTAGTATTGGACTAGCTTTGGAGACCCAGTACTTC. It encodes CASSIGLALETQYF.

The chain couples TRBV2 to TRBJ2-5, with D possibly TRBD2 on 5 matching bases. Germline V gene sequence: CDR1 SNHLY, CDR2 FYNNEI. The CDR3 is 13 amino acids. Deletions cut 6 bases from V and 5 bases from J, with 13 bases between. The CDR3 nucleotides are TGTGCCAGCAGGGAGGAGGTCGGGGAGACCCAGTACTTC. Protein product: CASREEVGETQYF. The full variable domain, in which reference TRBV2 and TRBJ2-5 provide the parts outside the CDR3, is EPEVTQTPSHQVTQMGQEVILRCVPISNHLYFYWYRQILGQKVEFLVSFYNNEISEKSEIFDDQFSVERPDGSNFTLKIRSTKLEDSAMYFCASREEVGETQYFGPGTRLLVL.

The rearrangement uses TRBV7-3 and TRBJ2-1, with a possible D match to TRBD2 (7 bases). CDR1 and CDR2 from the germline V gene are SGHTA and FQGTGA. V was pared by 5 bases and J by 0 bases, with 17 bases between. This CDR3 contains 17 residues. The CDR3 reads CASSPGGGQSSYNEQFF. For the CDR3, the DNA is TGTGCCAGCAGCCCCGGCGGGGGCCAGAGCTCCTACAATGAGCAGTTCTTC.

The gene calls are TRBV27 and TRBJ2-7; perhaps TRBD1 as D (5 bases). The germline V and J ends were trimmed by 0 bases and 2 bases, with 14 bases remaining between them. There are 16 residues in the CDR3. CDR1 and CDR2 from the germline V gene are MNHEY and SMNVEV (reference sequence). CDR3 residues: CASSLSGRDGTYEQYF. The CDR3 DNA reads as TGTGCCAGCAGTTTATCTGGCAGGGATGGGACCTACGAGCAGTACTTC.

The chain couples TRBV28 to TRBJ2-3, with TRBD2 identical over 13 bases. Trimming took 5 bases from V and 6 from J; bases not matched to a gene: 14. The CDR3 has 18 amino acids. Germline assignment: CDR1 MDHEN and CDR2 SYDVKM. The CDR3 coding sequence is TGTGCCAGCAGTCCGCCTCCGGGACTAGCGGGATCGAGGGATACGCAGTATTTT. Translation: CASSPPPGLAGSRDTQYF.

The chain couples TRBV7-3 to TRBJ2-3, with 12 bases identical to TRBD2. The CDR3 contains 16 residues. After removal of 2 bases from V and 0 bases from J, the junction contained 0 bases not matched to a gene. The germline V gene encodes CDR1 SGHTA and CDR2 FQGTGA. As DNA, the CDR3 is TGTGCCAGCAGCTTAGGGACTAGCGGGAGCACAGATACGCAGTATTTT. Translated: CASSLGTSGSTDTQYF. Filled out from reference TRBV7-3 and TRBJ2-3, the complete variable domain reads GAGVSQTPSNKVTEKGKYVELRCDPISGHTALYWYRQSLGQGPEFLIYFQGTGAADDSGLPNDRFFAVRPEGSVSTLKIQRTERGDSAVYLCASSLGTSGSTDTQYFGPGTRLTVL.

The CDR3 reads CASREGNQPQHF. The CDR3 DNA follows: TGTGCCAGTAGGGAGGGCAATCAGCCCCAGCATTTT. The chain couples TRBV19 to TRBJ1-5; D unclear. The germline CDR1 and CDR2 sequences are LNHDA and SQIVND (reference sequence). The CDR3 contains 12 residues. The V gene lost 6 bases and the J gene lost 2 bases, with 5 bases spanning the gap.

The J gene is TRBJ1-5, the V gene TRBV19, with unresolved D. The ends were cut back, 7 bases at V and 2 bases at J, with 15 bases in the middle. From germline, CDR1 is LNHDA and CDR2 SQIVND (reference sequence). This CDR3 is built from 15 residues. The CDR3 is CASTGQGWGNQPQHF. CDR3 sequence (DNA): TGTGCCAGTACGGGTCAAGGGTGGGGCAATCAGCCCCAGCATTTT.

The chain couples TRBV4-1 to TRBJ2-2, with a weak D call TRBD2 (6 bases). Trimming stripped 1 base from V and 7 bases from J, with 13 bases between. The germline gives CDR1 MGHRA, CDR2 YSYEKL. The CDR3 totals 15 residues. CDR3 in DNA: TGCGCCAGCAGCCAAGGAGGCGGGAAGGTCGGGGAGCTGTTTTTT. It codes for CASSQGGGKVGELFF.

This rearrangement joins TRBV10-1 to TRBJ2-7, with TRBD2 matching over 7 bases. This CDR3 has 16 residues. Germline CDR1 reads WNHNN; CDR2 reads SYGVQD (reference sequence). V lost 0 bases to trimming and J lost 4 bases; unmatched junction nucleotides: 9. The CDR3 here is CASSESLETGGYEQYF. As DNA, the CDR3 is TGCGCCAGCAGTGAGTCGTTAGAGACGGGGGGTTACGAGCAGTACTTC.

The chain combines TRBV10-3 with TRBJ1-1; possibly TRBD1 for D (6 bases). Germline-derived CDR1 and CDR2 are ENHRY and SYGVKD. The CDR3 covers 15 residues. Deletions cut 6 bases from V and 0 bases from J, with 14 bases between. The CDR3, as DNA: TGTGCCATCAGGGGATCTGCAGGGGTGAACACTGAAGCTTTCTTT. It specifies CAIRGSAGVNTEAFF.